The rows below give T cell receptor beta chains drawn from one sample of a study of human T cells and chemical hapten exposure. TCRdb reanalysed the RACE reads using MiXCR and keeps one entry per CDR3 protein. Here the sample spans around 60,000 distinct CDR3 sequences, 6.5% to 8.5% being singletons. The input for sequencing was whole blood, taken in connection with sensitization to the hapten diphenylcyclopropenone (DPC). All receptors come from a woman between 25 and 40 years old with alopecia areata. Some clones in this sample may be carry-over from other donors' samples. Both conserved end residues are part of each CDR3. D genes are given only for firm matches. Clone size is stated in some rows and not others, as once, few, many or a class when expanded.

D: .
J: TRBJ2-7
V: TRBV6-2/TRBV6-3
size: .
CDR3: CASSYSKRGRSSYEQYF
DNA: TGTGCCAGCAGTTACTCCAAACGGGGCAGATCCTCCTACGAGCAGTACTTC

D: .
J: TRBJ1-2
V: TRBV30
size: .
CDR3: CAWTSVDNYGYTF
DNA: TGTGCCTGGACGTCCGTCGATAACTATGGCTACACCTTC

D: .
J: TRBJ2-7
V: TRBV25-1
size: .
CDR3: CATTGTSGSTYEQYF
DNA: TGTGCCACGACAGGGACCAGCGGGTCTACCTACGAGCAGTACTTC

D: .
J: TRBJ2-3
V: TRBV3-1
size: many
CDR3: CASSRGRGTDTQYF
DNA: TGTGCCAGCAGCCGGGGACGCGGCACAGATACGCAGTATTTT

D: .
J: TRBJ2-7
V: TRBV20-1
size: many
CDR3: CSARAFGRRFYEQYF
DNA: TGCAGTGCTAGGGCCTTCGGCAGGCGTTTCTACGAGCAGTACTTC

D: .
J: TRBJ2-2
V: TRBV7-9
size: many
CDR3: CASSLAGGGELFF
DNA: TGTGCCAGCAGCTTAGCTGGTGGCGGGGAGCTGTTTTTT

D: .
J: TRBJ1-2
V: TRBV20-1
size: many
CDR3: CSAREAALGEGYTF
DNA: TGCAGTGCCCGTGAAGCAGCCTTGGGTGAGGGCTACACCTTC

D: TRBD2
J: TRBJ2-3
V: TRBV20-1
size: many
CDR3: CSARDPQRESTDTQYF
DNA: TGCAGTGCTAGAGATCCCCAGCGGGAGAGCACAGATACGCAGTATTTT

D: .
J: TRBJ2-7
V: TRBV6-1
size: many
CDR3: CASMEPRGGAGGYEQYF
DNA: TGTGCCAGCATGGAGCCTAGGGGGGGAGCAGGAGGCTACGAGCAGTACTTC

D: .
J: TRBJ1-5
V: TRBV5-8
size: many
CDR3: CASSLEAGLGSQPQHF
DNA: TGTGCCAGCAGCTTGGAAGCAGGGTTGGGCAGTCAGCCCCAGCATTTT

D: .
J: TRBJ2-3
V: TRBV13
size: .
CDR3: CASSLRGGGPLETDTQYF
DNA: TGTGCCAGCAGCTTACGGGGCGGCGGACCCTTAGAGACAGATACGCAGTATTTT

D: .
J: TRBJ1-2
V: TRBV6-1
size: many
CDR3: CASSDGALNYGYTF
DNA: TGTGCCAGCAGTGACGGGGCACTAAACTATGGCTACACCTTC

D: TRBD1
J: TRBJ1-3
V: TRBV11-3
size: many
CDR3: CASSLAGQPGNTIYF
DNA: TGTGCCAGCAGCTTAGCGGGACAGCCTGGAAACACCATATATTTT

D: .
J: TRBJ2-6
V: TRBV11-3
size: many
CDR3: CASSLRPGTSGANVLTF
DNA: TGTGCCAGCAGCCTAAGACCCGGGACGAGCGGGGCCAACGTCCTGACTTTC

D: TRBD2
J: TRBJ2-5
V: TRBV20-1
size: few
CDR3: CSAKAGGIQETQYF
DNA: TGCAGTGCCAAGGCCGGGGGGATCCAAGAGACCCAGTACTTC

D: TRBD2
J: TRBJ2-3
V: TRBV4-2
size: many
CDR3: CASSQDGAGGGLADTQYF
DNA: TGTGCCAGCAGCCAAGATGGAGCGGGGGGGGGGCTTGCAGATACGCAGTATTTT

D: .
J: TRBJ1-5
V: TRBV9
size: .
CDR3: CASSVDGAGQPQHF
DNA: TGTGCCAGCAGCGTAGATGGGGCCGGTCAGCCCCAGCATTTT

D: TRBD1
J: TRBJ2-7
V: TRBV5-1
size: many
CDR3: CASSSSDRGEQYF
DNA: TGCGCCAGCAGTTCCTCGGACAGGGGCGAGCAGTACTTC

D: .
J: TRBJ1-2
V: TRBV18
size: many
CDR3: CASSPTGQDGYTF
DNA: TGTGCCAGCTCACCGACGGGTCAGGATGGCTACACCTTC

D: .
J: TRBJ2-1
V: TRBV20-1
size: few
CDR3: CSAPDLGNEQFF
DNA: TGCAGTGCGCCCGACCTAGGCAATGAGCAGTTCTTC

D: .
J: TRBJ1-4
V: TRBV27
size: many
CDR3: CASQWNEKLFF
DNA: TGTGCCAGCCAATGGAATGAAAAACTGTTTTTT

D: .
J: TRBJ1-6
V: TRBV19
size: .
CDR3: CVSSSDRRSNSPLHF
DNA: TGTGTCAGTAGTAGTGACAGGAGATCTAATTCACCCCTCCACTTT